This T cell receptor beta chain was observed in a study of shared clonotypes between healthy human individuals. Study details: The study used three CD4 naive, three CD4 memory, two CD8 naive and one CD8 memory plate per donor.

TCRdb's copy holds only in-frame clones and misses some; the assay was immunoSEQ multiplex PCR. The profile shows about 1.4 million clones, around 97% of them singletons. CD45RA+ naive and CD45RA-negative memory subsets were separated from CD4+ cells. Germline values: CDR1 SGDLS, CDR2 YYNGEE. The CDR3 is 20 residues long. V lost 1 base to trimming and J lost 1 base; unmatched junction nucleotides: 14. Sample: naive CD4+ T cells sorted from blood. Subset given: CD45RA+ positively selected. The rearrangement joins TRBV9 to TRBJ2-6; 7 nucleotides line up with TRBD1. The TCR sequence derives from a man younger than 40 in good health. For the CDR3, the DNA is TGTGCCAGCAGCGTATACCCGAGACAGGGATCGGGTTCTGGGGCCAACGTCCTGACTTTC. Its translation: CASSVYPRQGSGSGANVLTF.